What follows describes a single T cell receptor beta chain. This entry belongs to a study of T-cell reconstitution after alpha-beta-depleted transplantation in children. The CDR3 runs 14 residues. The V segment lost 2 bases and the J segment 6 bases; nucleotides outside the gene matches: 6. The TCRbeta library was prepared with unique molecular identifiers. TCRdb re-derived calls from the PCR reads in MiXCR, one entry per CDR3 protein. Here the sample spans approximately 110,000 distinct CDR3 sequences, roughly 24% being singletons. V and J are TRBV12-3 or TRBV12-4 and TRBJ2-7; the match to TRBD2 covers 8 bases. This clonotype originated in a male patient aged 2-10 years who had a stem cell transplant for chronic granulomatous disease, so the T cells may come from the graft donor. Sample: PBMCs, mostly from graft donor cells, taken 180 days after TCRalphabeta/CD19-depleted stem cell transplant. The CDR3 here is CASSLSGGASEQYF. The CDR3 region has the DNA TGTGCCAGCAGTTTATCGGGGGGGGCCAGCGAGCAGTACTTC.